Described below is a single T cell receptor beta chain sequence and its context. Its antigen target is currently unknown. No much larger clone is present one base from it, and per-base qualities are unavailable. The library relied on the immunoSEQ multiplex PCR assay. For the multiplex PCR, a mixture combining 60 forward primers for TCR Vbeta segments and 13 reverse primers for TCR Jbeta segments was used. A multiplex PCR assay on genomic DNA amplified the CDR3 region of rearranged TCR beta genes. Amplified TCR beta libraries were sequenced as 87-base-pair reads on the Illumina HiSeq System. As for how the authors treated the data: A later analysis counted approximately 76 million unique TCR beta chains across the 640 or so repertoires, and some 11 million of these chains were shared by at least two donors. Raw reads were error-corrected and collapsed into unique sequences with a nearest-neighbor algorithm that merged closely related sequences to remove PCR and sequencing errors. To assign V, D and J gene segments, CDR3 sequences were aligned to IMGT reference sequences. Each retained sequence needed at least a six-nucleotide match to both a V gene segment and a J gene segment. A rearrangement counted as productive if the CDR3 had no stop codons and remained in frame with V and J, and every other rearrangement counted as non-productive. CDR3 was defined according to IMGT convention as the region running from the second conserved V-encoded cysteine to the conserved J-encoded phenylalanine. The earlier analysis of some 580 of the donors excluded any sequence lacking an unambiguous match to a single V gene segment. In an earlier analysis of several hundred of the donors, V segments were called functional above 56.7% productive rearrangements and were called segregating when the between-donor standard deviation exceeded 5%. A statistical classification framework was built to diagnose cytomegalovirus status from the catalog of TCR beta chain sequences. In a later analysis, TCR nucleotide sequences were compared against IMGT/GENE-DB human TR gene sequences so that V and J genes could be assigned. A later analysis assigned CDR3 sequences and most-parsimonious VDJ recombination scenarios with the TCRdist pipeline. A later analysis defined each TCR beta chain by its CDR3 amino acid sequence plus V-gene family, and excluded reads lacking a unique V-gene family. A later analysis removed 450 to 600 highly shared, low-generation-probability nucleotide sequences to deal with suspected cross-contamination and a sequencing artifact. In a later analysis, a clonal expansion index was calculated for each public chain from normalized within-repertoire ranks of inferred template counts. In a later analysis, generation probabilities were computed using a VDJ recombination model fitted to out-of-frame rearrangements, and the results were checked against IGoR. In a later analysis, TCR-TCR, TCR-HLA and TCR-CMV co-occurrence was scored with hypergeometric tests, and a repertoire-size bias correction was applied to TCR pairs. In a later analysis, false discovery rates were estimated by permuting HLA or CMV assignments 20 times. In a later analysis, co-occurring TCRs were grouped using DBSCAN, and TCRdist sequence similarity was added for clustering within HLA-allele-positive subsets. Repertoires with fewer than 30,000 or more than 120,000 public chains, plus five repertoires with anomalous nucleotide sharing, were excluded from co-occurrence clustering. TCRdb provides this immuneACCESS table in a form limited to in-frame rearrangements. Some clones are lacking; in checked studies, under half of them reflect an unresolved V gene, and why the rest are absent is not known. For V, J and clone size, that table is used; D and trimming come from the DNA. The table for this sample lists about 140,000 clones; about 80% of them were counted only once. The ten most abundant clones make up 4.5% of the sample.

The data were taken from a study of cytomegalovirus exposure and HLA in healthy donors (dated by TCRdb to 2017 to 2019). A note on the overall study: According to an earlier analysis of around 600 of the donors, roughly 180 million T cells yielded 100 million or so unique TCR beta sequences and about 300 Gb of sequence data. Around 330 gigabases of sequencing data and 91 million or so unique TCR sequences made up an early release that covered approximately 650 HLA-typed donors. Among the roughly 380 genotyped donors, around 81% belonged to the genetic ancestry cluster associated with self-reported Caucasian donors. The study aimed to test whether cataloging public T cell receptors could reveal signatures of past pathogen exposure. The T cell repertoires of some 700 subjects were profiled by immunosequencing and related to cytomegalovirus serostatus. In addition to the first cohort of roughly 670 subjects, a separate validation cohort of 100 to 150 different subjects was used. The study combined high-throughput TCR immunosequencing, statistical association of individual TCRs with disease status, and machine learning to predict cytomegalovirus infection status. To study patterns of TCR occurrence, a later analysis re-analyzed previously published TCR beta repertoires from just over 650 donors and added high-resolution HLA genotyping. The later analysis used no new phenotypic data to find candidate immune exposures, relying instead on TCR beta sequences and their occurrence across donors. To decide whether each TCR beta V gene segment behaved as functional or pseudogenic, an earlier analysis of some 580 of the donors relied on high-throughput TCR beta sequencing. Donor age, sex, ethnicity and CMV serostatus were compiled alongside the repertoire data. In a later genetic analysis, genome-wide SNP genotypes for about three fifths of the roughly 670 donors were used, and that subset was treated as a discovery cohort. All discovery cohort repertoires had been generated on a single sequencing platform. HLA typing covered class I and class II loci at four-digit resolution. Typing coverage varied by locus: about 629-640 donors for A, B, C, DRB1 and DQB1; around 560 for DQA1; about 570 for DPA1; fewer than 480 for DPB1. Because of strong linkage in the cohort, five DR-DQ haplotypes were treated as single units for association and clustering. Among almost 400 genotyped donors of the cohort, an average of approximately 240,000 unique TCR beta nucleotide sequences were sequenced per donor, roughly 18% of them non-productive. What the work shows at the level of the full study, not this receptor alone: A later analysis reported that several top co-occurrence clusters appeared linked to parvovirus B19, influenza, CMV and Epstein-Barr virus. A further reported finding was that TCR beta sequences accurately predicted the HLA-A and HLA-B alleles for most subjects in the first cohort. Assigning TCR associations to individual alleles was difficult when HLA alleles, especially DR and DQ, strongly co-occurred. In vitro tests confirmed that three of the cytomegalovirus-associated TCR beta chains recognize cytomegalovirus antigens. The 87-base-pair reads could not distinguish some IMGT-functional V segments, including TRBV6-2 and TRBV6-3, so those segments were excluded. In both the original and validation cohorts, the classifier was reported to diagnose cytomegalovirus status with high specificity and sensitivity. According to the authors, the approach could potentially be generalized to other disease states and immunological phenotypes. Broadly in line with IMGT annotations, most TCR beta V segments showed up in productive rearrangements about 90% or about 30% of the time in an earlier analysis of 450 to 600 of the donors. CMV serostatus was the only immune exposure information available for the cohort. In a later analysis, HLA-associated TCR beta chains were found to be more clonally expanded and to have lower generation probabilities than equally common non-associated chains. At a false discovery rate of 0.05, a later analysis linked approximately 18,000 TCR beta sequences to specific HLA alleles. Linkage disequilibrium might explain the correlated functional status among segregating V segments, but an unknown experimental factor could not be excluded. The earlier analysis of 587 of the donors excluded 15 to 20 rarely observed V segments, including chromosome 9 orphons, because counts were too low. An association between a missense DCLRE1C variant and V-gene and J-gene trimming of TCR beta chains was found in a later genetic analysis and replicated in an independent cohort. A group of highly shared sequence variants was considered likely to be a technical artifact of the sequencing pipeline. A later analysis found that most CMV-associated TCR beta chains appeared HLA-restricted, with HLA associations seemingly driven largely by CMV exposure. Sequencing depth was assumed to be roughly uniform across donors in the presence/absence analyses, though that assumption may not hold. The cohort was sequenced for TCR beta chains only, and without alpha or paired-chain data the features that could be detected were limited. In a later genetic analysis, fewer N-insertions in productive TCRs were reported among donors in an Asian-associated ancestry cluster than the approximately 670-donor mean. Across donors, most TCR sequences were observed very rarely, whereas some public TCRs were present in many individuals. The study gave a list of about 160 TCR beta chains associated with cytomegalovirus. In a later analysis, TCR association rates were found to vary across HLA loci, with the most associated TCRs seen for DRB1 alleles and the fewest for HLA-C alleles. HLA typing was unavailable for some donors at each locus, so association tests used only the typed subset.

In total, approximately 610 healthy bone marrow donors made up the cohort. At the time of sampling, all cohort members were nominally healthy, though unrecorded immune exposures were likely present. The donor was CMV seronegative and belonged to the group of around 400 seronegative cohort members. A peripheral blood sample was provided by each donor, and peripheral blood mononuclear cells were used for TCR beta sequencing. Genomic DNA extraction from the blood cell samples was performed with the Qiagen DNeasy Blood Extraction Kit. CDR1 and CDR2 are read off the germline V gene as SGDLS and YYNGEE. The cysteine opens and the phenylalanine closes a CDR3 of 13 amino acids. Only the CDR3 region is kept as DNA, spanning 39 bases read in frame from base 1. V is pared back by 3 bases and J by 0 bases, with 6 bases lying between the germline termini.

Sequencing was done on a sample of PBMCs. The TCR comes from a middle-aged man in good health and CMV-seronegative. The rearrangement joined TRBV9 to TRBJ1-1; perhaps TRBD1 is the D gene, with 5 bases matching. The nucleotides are TGTGCCAGCAGCGGGACACTGAACACTGAAGCTTTCTTT. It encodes CASSGTLNTEAFF.